The T cell receptor beta chain under discussion was sequenced for a study of neurological immune-mediated disorders. TCRdb analysed the 5' RACE reads with MiXCR anew, one entry per CDR3 protein. The sample has 65,000 to 80,000 distinct CDR3 sequences, 4.8% seen once. Points from the study as a whole: The greatest TCR clonal expansion occurred in HTLV-1-associated myelopathy and the least in multiple sclerosis, which fell below healthy controls. Phylogenetic grouping assigned the repertoires of 18 of 34 multiple sclerosis patients to a single related-CDR3 cluster, representing a possible signature.

This clonotype was observed many times. The antigen is undetermined. The junction had 5 bases not matched to a gene; V was cut back by 4 bases and J by 2 bases. The germline V gene encodes CDR1 SGHRS and CDR2 YFSETQ. The CDR3 loop spans 16 amino acids. The chain carries TRBV5-1 and TRBJ2-3; 12 positions agree with TRBD2. The source of this sequence is a woman aged 70-85 years with multiple sclerosis. The sample comprised PBMCs. The chain's CDR3 is CASSTGLAGTTDTQYF. In DNA form, the CDR3 reads TGCGCCAGCAGCACCGGACTAGCGGGGACCACAGATACGCAGTATTTT.